The following is a T cell receptor beta chain sequence with its context. Its specificity is unknown. These data come from a study of shared clonotypes between healthy human individuals. Findings and limits, study-wide: An anticipated effect of sequencing depth on clonotype sharing among donors was recognized. Limitation of the genetic and exposure-history diversity represented came from the few donors.

The CDR3 is made up of 14 amino acids. Germline lookup yields CDR1 SNHLY and CDR2 FYNNEI. J gave up 2 bases and V 6 bases, and 4 bases lay outside the gene matches. Every immunoSEQ plate was one replicate of a subset's evenly spread DNA. Replicate PCRs for sorted subsets used roughly 200 ng DNA; this equaled about 30,000 T cell genomes. The assay was immunoSEQ multiplex PCR, and TCRdb's table has in-frame clones only and misses some. The sample has 1.6 million or so clones, 98% seen once. Sequenced input: naive CD4+ T cells sorted from blood. This sample's subset: CD45RA+ positively selected. This clonotype was sampled from a man aged 25-45 years in good health. This sequence joins TRBV2 and TRBJ1-5, with 7 nucleotides matching TRBD1. CDR3 sequence reads: CASRIGQGNQPQHF. The CDR3, as DNA: TGTGCCAGCAGGATAGGACAGGGCAATCAGCCCCAGCATTTT.